This TCR beta chain was identified in a study of blood T cells in healthy people across ages. This clonotype was seen a few times. Its antigen remains unidentified. Study-wide points: Greater diversity and more naive CD4+ cells were seen in long-lived donors than in aged donors. As naive T cell percentage varied, TCR beta diversity correlated strongly with it.

The use of a sample-barcoded 5' primer and a J-beta primer mix characterized a second PCR of roughly 6 to 11 cycles. Tagging of each cDNA molecule was performed by a template-switch adaptor with 12 random nucleotides. Each sample yielded at least 3 million CDR3-containing paired-end reads. TCRdb redid the calling of the 5' RACE reads with MiXCR, one entry per CDR3 protein. The sample contains approximately 880,000 distinct CDR3 sequences, roughly 50% of which appear only once. V shed 5 bases, J shed 6 bases, and the junction held 5 bases outside the gene matches. Germline V gene lookup returns CDR1 KGHDR and CDR2 SFDVKD. The CDR3 length is 13 residues.

The receptor was derived from a man aged 25-45 years in good health. The sequenced sample was blood. The rearrangement joins TRBV24-1 to TRBJ1-2; 7 bases align to TRBD1. CDR3 nucleotides: TGTGCCACCAGTGGAACAGGGGTCGATGGCTACACCTTC. Translating gives CATSGTGVDGYTF.